This T cell receptor (beta chain) was profiled in a study of T cells in Graves' hyperthyroidism and ophthalmopathy. The study, taken as a whole, reports: Blood also showed most of the thyroid clonotypes that were expanded above 0.001.

Diagnoses were established using clinical symptoms, serum thyroxine and TRAb, thyroid ultrasound and orbital computed tomography. With respect to this clonotype: Its cognate antigen is unknown.

Amplification of TCR beta CDR3 regions used RNA as the template. HTBI primers were the set used in a first-round RT-PCR of the TCR CDR3. Each CDR3 protein is one row after TCRdb ran MiXCR on the multiplex PCR reads. Here the sample spans hundreds of thousands of distinct CDR3 sequences, around 13% being singletons. The germline V gene has CDR1 DFQATT and CDR2 SNEGSKA (reference sequence). The CDR3 is made up of 18 amino acids. J was trimmed by 1 base and V by 5 bases; bases with no gene match: 19. This receptor was obtained from a woman aged 40-49 years with Graves' hyperthyroidism. The chain combines TRBV20-1 with TRBJ2-7, with TRBD2 identical over 8 bases. Sequenced material: blood. CDR3 residues: CSAVTSGGTLSNSYEQYF. The CDR3 nucleotides read TGCAGTGCTGTTACTAGCGGTGGGACCCTTTCAAATTCCTACGAGCAGTACTTC.